The present entry profiles one T cell receptor (beta chain) with its context. Across about two dozen US areas, participants ranged in age from about 18 to 100 years. The germline V gene encodes CDR1 SGHKS and CDR2 YYEKEE (reference sequence). The V end lost 0 bases, the J end lost 0 bases, and 13 bases lay between the germline ends. This CDR3 spans 17 amino acids. This specimen belongs to a study of blood T cell repertoires in COVID-19. About the study: The United States, Italy and Spain were the sources of the acute and convalescent COVID-19 samples.

Per the original data handling: Amplification of reference gene primers was used by the study to estimate nucleated cell counts. Sequencing was performed with immunoSEQ multiplex PCR; in TCRdb, only in-frame clones are kept and a portion is missing. The DNA gave D and trimming, while V, J and clone size come from that table. This sample yields 270,000 or so clones, of which about 89% are seen a single time; approximately 2.5% belongs to the top ten. The genes are TRBV5-5 and TRBJ1-3; a possible D gene is TRBD1 (5 bases). The TCR comes from a woman in her late teens or twenties who had recovered from COVID-19. The source material was PBMCs or T cells enriched from blood (not recorded which). For the CDR3, the DNA is TGTGCCAGCAGCTTGGGGGGCGGGGAGCGCTCTGGAAACACCATATATTTT. This translates into CASSLGGGERSGNTIYF.